A single T cell receptor beta chain is shown here with its context. Trimming stripped 0 bases from V and 5 bases from J, with 2 bases between. Germline-derived CDR1 and CDR2 are SGHAT and FQNNGV. CDR3 length equals 12 residues. The entry originates in a study of cytotoxic CD8 clonotypes in ibrutinib-treated CLL. Looking at the study overall: Response sampling came at median around eleven months of treatment, ranging roughly 6 to 40 months.

TCRdb's copy holds only in-frame clones and misses some; the assay was immunoSEQ multiplex PCR. This table has around 92,000 clones, about 74% appearing once. The genes are TRBV11-2 and TRBJ2-1, with unresolved D. Material: PBMCs, obtained after 24 months of ibrutinib treatment. This clonotype was obtained from a human donor with chronic lymphocytic leukemia. The DNA of the CDR3 is TGTGCCAGCAGCTTAGACCACAATGAGCAGTTCTTC. Its protein product is CASSLDHNEQFF.